Listed here are 24 T cell receptor beta chains from one sample, sequenced in a study of regulatory T cells in long-lasting Graves disease (dated by TCRdb to the early 2020s). The meaning of the sample's time point label: newly diagnosed GD, antithyroid drugs for less than 3 months. For both TCR sequencing and RNA sequencing, RNA was extracted from PBMCs using TRIzol. Library construction relied on multiplex PCR. Sequencer: Illumina HiSeq 4000. iRepertoire HTBI primers and Arm-PCR amplification of CDR3 regions were used to construct TCR beta libraries. TCRdb reanalyzed the raw reads on its own, using fastp at Q25 for trimming and MiXCR for clone calling, and kept in-frame beta chains. Every distinct CDR3 protein forms one entry, paired with its most common genes and DNA. In all, the sample holds around 500,000 distinct CDR3 sequences, and around 12% of those were seen once. In total, the top ten clones hold 8% to 10% of the sample.

These same records also appear under a second study, on T cells in Graves' hyperthyroidism and ophthalmopathy.

This material consisted of peripheral blood mononuclear cells (PBMCs), taken at new diagnosis, from a patient treated with antithyroid drugs. Source of these receptors: a woman between 25 and 40 years old with Graves disease. Donor details come from another sample of the same person, matched by shared clones.

This clonotype was recorded a few times. The genes are TRBV4-1 and TRBJ2-7; 9 nucleotides match TRBD1. Germline-derived CDR1 and CDR2 are MGHRA and YSYEKL. The CDR3 contains 17 residues. V lost 1 base to trimming and J lost 3 bases; unmatched junction nucleotides: 10. In nucleotides, the CDR3 is TGCGCCAGCAGCCAAGTCCCGACCGGGACAGGGCTCTACGAGCAGTACTTC. Its protein is CASSQVPTGTGLYEQYF.

There are many counts of this clonotype. The CDR3 DNA sequence: TGTGCCAGCTCGGGGGGGCTTAGCACCGGGGAGCTGTTTTTT. Translating gives CASSGGLSTGELFF. The chain has TRBV7-8 and TRBJ2-2, with TRBD2 matching over 8 bases. V lost 8 bases to trimming and J lost 4 bases; unmatched junction nucleotides: 6. The CDR3 loop spans 14 amino acids. From germline, CDR1 is SGHVS and CDR2 FQNEAQ.

This clonotype was seen repeatedly, ten times or more. The chain joins TRBV11-2 to TRBJ2-2, with no clear D. V was trimmed by 0 bases and J by 1 base, leaving 6 bases between them. The CDR3 spans 15 residues. The germline gives CDR1 SGHAT, CDR2 FQNNGV. The CDR3 sequence is CASSLDSRNTGELFF. The DNA for the CDR3 is TGTGCCAGCAGCTTAGACTCTCGGAACACCGGGGAGCTGTTTTTT.

This chain connects TRBV7-9 to TRBJ2-2, with no clear D. The CDR3 runs to 16 residues. V lost 0 bases, J lost 4 bases, and 12 bases lay in between. Germline CDR1 and CDR2: SEHNR and FQNEAQ (reference sequence). This chain's CDR3 is CASSLALGWSTGELFF. Written as DNA, the CDR3 is TGTGCCAGCAGCTTAGCGCTAGGGTGGAGCACCGGGGAGCTGTTTTTT.

This clonotype was counted at least ten times. The CDR3 nucleotides read TGCAGTGCTAGTGCAGTGGGAGGGCTCCCCAATGAGCAGTTCTTC. Protein product: CSASAVGGLPNEQFF. This chain connects TRBV20-1 to TRBJ2-1, with 7 nucleotides matching TRBD2. The CDR3 covers 15 residues. Germline loops: CDR1 DFQATT, CDR2 SNEGSKA (reference sequence). V lost 3 bases, J lost 6 bases, and 11 bases stayed unmatched.

A few counts support this clonotype. V is TRBV28 and J is TRBJ2-6, with D possibly matching TRBD2 (6 bases). This CDR3 has 14 residues. V was pared by 10 bases and J by 1 base, with 11 bases between. The germline V gene encodes CDR1 MDHEN and CDR2 SYDVKM. CDR3 DNA: TGTGCCACTCTCCGGGGGTCTGGGGCCAACGTCCTGACTTTC. Amino acid sequence: CATLRGSGANVLTF.

The rearrangement links TRBV19 to TRBJ2-1; D ambiguous. Germline V CDR1 and CDR2: LNHDA, SQIVND (reference sequence). The CDR3 extends over 11 amino acids. V was pared by 10 bases and J by 10 bases, with 14 bases between. CDR3 residues: CATKQYWEQFF. Written as DNA, the CDR3 is TGTGCCACAAAGCAATATTGGGAGCAGTTCTTC. The whole variable domain, remainder taken from reference TRBV19 and TRBJ2-1, is DGGITQSPKYLFRKEGQNVTLSCEQNLNHDAMYWYRQDPGQGLRLIYYSQIVNDFQKGDIAEGYSVSREKKESFPLTVTSAQKNPTAFYLCATKQYWEQFFGPGTRLTVL.

This clonotype was seen ten or more times. This chain uses TRBV30 with TRBJ2-1; D uncertain. The CDR3 consists of 11 residues. The germline V gene has CDR1 GTSNPN and CDR2 SVGIG (reference sequence). V was shortened by 3 bases and J by 5 bases, with 5 bases between the two germline ends. In nucleotides, the CDR3 is TGTGCCTGGAGCATCCACAATGAGCAGTTCTTC. Translated: CAWSIHNEQFF.

This clonotype was counted many times. CDR3 in DNA: TGCAGTGCTTCCCCTTCCGCCGGGACAGTGGACAATGAGCAGTTCTTC. Encoded protein: CSASPSAGTVDNEQFF. The genes are TRBV20-1 and TRBJ2-1, with 7 nucleotides matching TRBD1. Germline CDR1 is DFQATT and CDR2 is SNEGSKA (reference sequence). The CDR3 is made up of 16 amino acids. The ends lost 5 bases at V and 5 bases at J; junction bases unmatched: 15.

The sample holds many counts of this clonotype. This chain links TRBV28 with TRBJ1-5, with D possibly matching TRBD1 (5 bases). The CDR3 is 12 residues long. Germline lookup yields CDR1 MDHEN and CDR2 SYDVKM. The CDR3 is CAGRRSNQPQHF. As DNA, the CDR3 is TGTGCGGGACGAAGGAGCAATCAGCCCCAGCATTTT.

This clonotype was observed at least ten times. This chain uses TRBV4-1 with TRBJ1-4; TRBD1 matches 10 bases. This CDR3 comprises 19 residues. CDR1 MGHRA and CDR2 YSYEKL come from the germline V gene. J gave up 3 bases and V 0 bases, and 10 bases lay outside the gene matches. CDR3 DNA: TGCGCCAGCAGCCAAGACATGACAGGGGGCTTTCTGGCTAATGAAAAACTGTTTTTT. Its translation: CASSQDMTGGFLANEKLFF.

Notes on this clonotype: A read error likely explains this, since a far larger clone differs by one base. The rearrangement joins TRBV7-2 to TRBJ1-2; possibly TRBD1 for D (5 bases). Germline V lookup: CDR1 SGHTA, CDR2 FQGNSA. The CDR3 extends over 13 amino acids. Deletions cut 11 bases from V and 2 bases from J, with 15 bases between. CDR3 sequence (DNA): TGTGCCCTTCCGGGGGGGAGGAACTATGGCTACACCTTC. Translation: CALPGGRNYGYTF.

The genes are TRBV27 and TRBJ2-1; 10 bases fit TRBD1. The CDR3 loop spans 15 amino acids. V lost 7 bases, J lost 3 bases, and 6 bases stayed unmatched. Germline V CDR1 and CDR2: MNHEY, SMNVEV (reference sequence). The CDR3: CASKPDRGLYNEQFF. The CDR3 DNA sequence: TGTGCCAGCAAACCTGACAGGGGGCTCTACAATGAGCAGTTCTTC.

This clonotype was recorded once. The chain employs TRBV30 and TRBJ2-3; the D is unclear. CDR3 length: 13 residues. Germline values: CDR1 GTSNPN, CDR2 SVGIG (reference sequence). Between the trimmed V and J ends, which lost 6 bases and 2 bases, there was a span of 12 bases. Written as DNA, the CDR3 is TGTGCCTGCAGACGGGCCCACACAGATACGCAGTATTTT. It translates to CACRRAHTDTQYF.

This clonotype was counted many times. The gene calls are TRBV9 and TRBJ2-1; D uncertain. There are 15 residues in the CDR3. Trimming left V 2 bases short and J 2 bases short, with 11 bases between. CDR1 and CDR2 (germline): SGDLS, YYNGEE. This CDR3 is CASSVGPSPYNEQFF. CDR3 bases: TGTGCCAGCAGCGTTGGACCGTCACCCTACAATGAGCAGTTCTTC.

This clonotype was detected only a few times. The rearrangement links TRBV6-1 to TRBJ2-1, with D tentatively TRBD2 (5 bases). V lost 7 bases and J 4 bases, leaving 14 bases between the germline ends. Germline lookup yields CDR1 MNHNS and CDR2 SASEGT. This CDR3 region has 14 residues. CDR3 region: CASTIAPGYNEQFF. In DNA form, the CDR3 reads TGTGCCAGCACAATAGCTCCGGGATACAATGAGCAGTTCTTC.

This clonotype was picked up many times. The V gene is TRBV27, the J gene TRBJ1-2; unclear D gene. The length of the CDR3 is 15 residues. In germline, CDR1 is MNHEY, CDR2 SMNVEV (reference sequence). V lost 4 bases and J lost 6, with 18 bases in between. The CDR3, as DNA: TGTGCCAGCAGTTCCCTTTCCGTTGGAGAGGATGGCTACACCTTC. It encodes CASSSLSVGEDGYTF.

The gene calls are TRBV20-1 and TRBJ1-1; D gene uncertain. The CDR3 covers 13 residues. Between the trimmed V and J ends, which lost 1 base and 0 bases, there was a span of 6 bases. Germline V gives CDR1 DFQATT, CDR2 SNEGSKA (reference sequence). CDR3 residues: CSARGTVNTEAFF. The CDR3 bases are TGCAGTGCTAGAGGGACGGTGAACACTGAAGCTTTCTTT.

A single count supports this clonotype. The rearrangement links TRBV2 to TRBJ1-5; TRBD1 aligns across 7 bases. J gave up 2 bases and V 6 bases, and 7 bases lay outside the gene matches. The CDR3 has 15 residues. Germline CDR1 is SNHLY and CDR2 is FYNNEI. In nucleotides, the CDR3 is TGTGCCAGCAGAGCCGGGACAGTGGGCAATCAGCCCCAGCATTTT. Its protein is CASRAGTVGNQPQHF.

In its sample, this clonotype was seen a few times. The gene calls are TRBV20-1 and TRBJ1-2; tentatively, D is TRBD1 (5 bases). Between the trimmed V and J ends, which lost 5 bases and 4 bases, there was a span of 11 bases. This CDR3 contains 12 residues. Germline-derived CDR1 and CDR2 are DFQATT and SNEGSKA (reference sequence). Here the CDR3 reads CSAERGVYGYTF. The CDR3 nucleotides are TGCAGTGCTGAAAGGGGCGTCTATGGCTACACCTTC.

The chain couples TRBV16 to TRBJ2-7, with 7 bases aligning to TRBD1. CDR1 KGHSY and CDR2 FQNENV come from the germline V gene. V lost 2 bases, J lost 6 bases, and 10 bases stayed unmatched. The CDR3 contains 15 residues. This CDR3 reads CASSQPTTGSSEQYF. The CDR3, as DNA: TGTGCCAGCAGCCAACCAACGACAGGGTCGAGCGAGCAGTACTTC.

This clonotype was recorded at least ten times. This chain uses TRBV28 with TRBJ1-2, with 9 nucleotides matching TRBD1. CDR1 and CDR2 (germline): MDHEN, SYDVKM. The J segment lost 8 bases and the V segment lost 6 bases, leaving 10 bases of the junction unmatched. The CDR3 covers 14 residues. The CDR3 DNA reads as TGTGCCAGCAGCCTATTCGGACAGGGGAAAGGCTACACCTTC. Amino acids: CASSLFGQGKGYTF.

V is TRBV28 and J is TRBJ2-5; 7 bases are a match to TRBD1. Germline V gene sequence: CDR1 MDHEN, CDR2 SYDVKM. CDR3 length: 15 amino acids. Trimming cost V 6 bases and J 4 bases; bases outside gene matches: 11. The CDR3 DNA reads as TGTGCCAGCAGCTATAGTACAGGGGCCATAGAGACCCAGTACTTC. It encodes CASSYSTGAIETQYF. The variable domain in full, with the rest retrieved from reference TRBV28 and TRBJ2-5, is DVKVTQSSRYLVKRTGEKVFLECVQDMDHENMFWYRQDPGLGLRLIYFSYDVKMKEKGDIPEGYSVSREKKERFSLILESASTNQTSMYLCASSYSTGAIETQYFGPGTRLLVL.

This sequence joins TRBV20-1 and TRBJ2-1, with TRBD2 matching over 11 bases. CDR1 DFQATT and CDR2 SNEGSKA come from the germline V gene (reference sequence). CDR3 length equals 17 residues. V dropped 1 base and J dropped 4; count of bases not matched to a gene: 9. CDR3 sequence (DNA): TGCAGTGCTAGAGTTACTAGCGGGAGTAGCGGATACAATGAGCAGTTCTTC. It translates to CSARVTSGSSGYNEQFF.